The following is a TCR beta chain sequence with its context. Its target is unknown. This entry belongs to a study of vaccination and CD4 T cells after COVID-19. Study details: Control cultures were supplied with a CEFX pool, an HIV-1 Nef pool, or no peptide at all.

The Oncomine TCR Beta short-read assay sequenced DNA from cultured CD4+ T cells. It was cultured CD4+ T cells from which genomic DNA was extracted. TCRdb reanalysed the PCR reads using MiXCR and keeps one entry per CDR3 protein. This sample has approximately 12,000 distinct CDR3 sequences; 55% to 65% occur once, and the top ten carry about 7%. Germline assignment: CDR1 SGHNT and CDR2 YYREEE (reference sequence). The V and J ends lost 1 base and 10 bases respectively, with 20 bases between them. This CDR3 is built from 15 residues. Findings of the study overall: Convalescent patients had a median around 90% of post-vaccine SARS-CoV-2-reactive clones that were detected only after vaccination, not before it.

This sample's treatment: approximately 9-day PBMC culture with coronavirus spike peptide pools or control peptides (ViraFEST assay). Here the sequenced sample was CD4+ T cells from blood, cultured in vitro, taken before SARS-CoV-2 vaccination. This clonotype originated in a human donor who had recovered from COVID-19. This chain connects TRBV5-4 to TRBJ1-2; D not certain. CDR3 sequence: CASSLSGSLRLFYTF. Written as DNA, the CDR3 is TGTGCCAGCAGCTTGTCCGGCTCGCTCAGGCTCTTCTACACCTTC. Supplemented by reference TRBV5-4 and TRBJ1-2, the full variable domain reads ETGVTQSPTHLIKTRGQQVTLRCSSQSGHNTVSWYQQALGQGPQFIFQYYREEENGRGNFPPRFSGLQFPNYSSELNVNALELDDSALYLCASSLSGSLRLFYTFGSGTRLTVV.